This record covers a single T cell receptor (beta chain). In germline, CDR1 is SGHTA, CDR2 FQGTGA. The V and J ends lost 1 base and 1 base, in that order; junction bases with no gene match: 3. The length of the CDR3 is 16 residues. Original data processing: Estimated nucleated cell counts came from reference gene primer amplification. TCRdb keeps only in-frame clones here, not all; method: immunoSEQ multiplex PCR. The V and J calls and the clone size are those of that table, but D and trimming were determined from the DNA. The repertoire includes over 100,000 clones, roughly 79% of them detected once, and 10% sits in the top ten. The sample belongs to a study of blood T cell repertoires in COVID-19. Overall study: Sites in the United States, Italy and Spain provided acute and convalescent COVID-19 samples. Sample material is recorded as cDNA or gDNA derived from T cells, B-cell-depleted T cells, or PBMCs.

This chain links TRBV7-3 with TRBJ2-2; the match to TRBD2 covers 7 bases. Sequenced: peripheral blood. This TCR was recovered from a human donor in a cohort sampled during active COVID-19. The CDR3 DNA sequence: TGTGCCAGCAGCTTAAGGCCGGGGGGGAACACCGGGGAGCTGTTTTTT. It yields the protein CASSLRPGGNTGELFF.